A single sample gave rise to the 22 T cell receptor beta chains below, sequenced in a study of spatial heterogeneity in lung cancer. As for time point: sample taken at primary tumor resection. Researchers sequenced whole RNA taken from tumor, nontumor lung or frozen PBMC without sorting. A single record per CDR3 protein comes from TCRdb applying MiXCR to the 5' RACE reads. This table holds tens of thousands of distinct CDR3 sequences, roughly an eighth found once. Specimen: PBMCs, collected at surgery. The receptors originated from a male donor with early-stage non-small cell lung cancer.

The table lists this clonotype with a few counts. V and J are TRBV5-1 and TRBJ2-1; tentatively, D is TRBD2 (5 bases). The V end was cut by 1 base, the J end by 1 base, with 12 bases between. The CDR3 has 16 amino acids. Germline CDR1 and CDR2: SGHRS and YFSETQ. CDR3: CASSLRGRGSYNEQFF. The CDR3 region has the DNA TGCGCCAGCAGCTTGAGAGGGAGAGGGTCCTACAATGAGCAGTTCTTC.

This clonotype was seen many times. The CDR3 DNA reads TGCAGTGCCCTTACTAGTGGAAACACCGGGGAGCTGTTTTTT. It yields the protein CSALTSGNTGELFF. V is TRBV20-1 and J is TRBJ2-2; perhaps TRBD2 as D (5 bases). The CDR3 consists of 14 residues. The germline V and J ends were trimmed by 6 bases and 2 bases, with 13 bases remaining between them. Germline V gene data show CDR1 as DFQATT and CDR2 as SNEGSKA (reference sequence).

The table lists this clonotype with many counts. The chain employs TRBV7-3 and TRBJ2-3, with a weak D call TRBD2 (6 bases). This CDR3 is 13 amino acids long. Germline CDR1 SGHTA, CDR2 FQGTGA. Trimming left V 4 bases short and J 9 bases short, with 14 bases between. The CDR3 DNA follows: TGTGCCAGCAGCTCCAGTGGCGGGGAGACGCAGTATTTT. It yields the protein CASSSSGGETQYF.

This chain uses TRBV9 with TRBJ2-3; no clear D. The CDR3 is 14 amino acids. Looked up from germline, CDR1 is SGDLS and CDR2 is YYNGEE. V was cut by 4 bases and J by 1 base, with 10 bases left in between. In DNA form, the CDR3 reads TGTGCCAGCAGCTCAGGTCCGGGCACAGATACGCAGTATTTT. It translates to CASSSGPGTDTQYF.

The rearrangement links TRBV7-2 to TRBJ2-7; TRBD1 agrees at 10 bases. Per the germline V gene, CDR1 is SGHTA and CDR2 is FQGNSA. V lost 4 bases, J lost 6 bases, and 9 bases stayed unmatched. The CDR3 covers 15 residues. CDR3 nucleotide sequence: TGTGCCAGCAGCTCATCAGACAGGGGGCTATTCGAGCAGTACTTC. As protein: CASSSSDRGLFEQYF. The full variable domain, completed using reference TRBV7-2 and TRBJ2-7, is GAGVSQSPSNKVTEKGKDVELRCDPISGHTALYWYRQSLGQGLEFLIYFQGNSAPDKSGLPSDRFSAERTGGSVSTLTIQRTQQEDSAVYLCASSSSDRGLFEQYFGPGTRLTVT.

This clonotype was found a few times. The V gene is TRBV9, the J gene TRBJ2-1, with D possibly being TRBD2 (6 bases). Germline CDR1 reads SGDLS; CDR2 reads YYNGEE. With 4 bases removed from V and 2 bases from J, the gap between germline ends came to 16 bases. The length of the CDR3 is 16 residues. CDR3 amino acids: CASSPTGTLTYNEQFF. The CDR3 nucleotides are TGTGCCAGCAGCCCAACCGGGACTCTCACCTACAATGAGCAGTTCTTC.

This sequence joins TRBV20-1 and TRBJ2-7; 12 bases align to TRBD1. V dropped 6 bases and J dropped 4; count of bases not matched to a gene: 7. The CDR3 is 14 residues long. CDR1 DFQATT and CDR2 SNEGSKA come from the germline V gene (reference sequence). The CDR3 DNA reads TGCAGTGCAAGTCAGGGACAGGGGGCGTACGAGCAGTACTTC. This encodes CSASQGQGAYEQYF.

The chain carries TRBV6-5 and TRBJ1-1; D remains ambiguous. CDR3 length: 13 residues. In germline, CDR1 is MNHEY, CDR2 SVGAGI. The V and J ends lost 6 bases and 1 base respectively, with 9 bases between them. CDR3 coding DNA: TGTGCCAGCAGCCGAAACAGGAACACTGAAGCTTTCTTT. Its translation: CASSRNRNTEAFF.

J is TRBJ2-1 and V is TRBV11-2; 7 bases align to TRBD2. Germline V gene sequence: CDR1 SGHAT, CDR2 FQNNGV. The ends lost 5 bases at V and 14 bases at J; junction bases unmatched: 9. This CDR3 is built from 12 residues. Here the CDR3 DNA reads TGTGCCAGCAGCCCCCGGGGACTACGGGAGTTCTTC. Protein sequence: CASSPRGLREFF. The full variable domain, with the rest looked up from reference TRBV11-2 and TRBJ2-1, is EAGVAQSPRYKIIEKRQSVAFWCNPISGHATLYWYQQILGQGPKLLIQFQNNGVVDDSQLPKDRFSAERLKGVDSTLKIQPAKLEDSAVYLCASSPRGLREFFGPGTRLTVL.

V gene TRBV29-1 combines with J gene TRBJ2-7; D may be TRBD2 (7 bases). The CDR3 is 14 residues long. V was shortened by 0 bases and J by 6 bases, with 15 bases between the two germline ends. Germline CDR1 reads SQVTM; CDR2 reads ANQGSEA. Written as DNA, the CDR3 is TGCAGCGTTGAAGATTGGAGGCGGGGGCGCGAGCAGTACTTC. Translation: CSVEDWRRGREQYF.

This clonotype showed up just a few times. The V gene is TRBV6-6, the J gene TRBJ2-1; no clear D. Trimming stripped 2 bases from V and 0 bases from J, with 11 bases between. Germline CDR1 reads MNHNY; CDR2 reads SVGAGI (reference sequence). This CDR3 comprises 16 residues. The CDR3 DNA reads TGTGCCAGCAGTTACCTTTCGGAGAGCTCCTACAATGAGCAGTTCTTC. Protein: CASSYLSESSYNEQFF.

The chain recombines TRBV5-6 with TRBJ2-7; D not resolved. Germline V gene lookup returns CDR1 SGHDT and CDR2 YYEEEE. This CDR3 has 14 amino acids. Trimming left V 4 bases short and J 0 bases short, with 11 bases between. The CDR3 protein is CASSTDWSSYEQYF. The CDR3 DNA follows: TGTGCCAGCAGCACCGACTGGAGCTCCTACGAGCAGTACTTC.

The table lists this clonotype with a few counts. The chain recombines TRBV6-5 with TRBJ2-5; 7 positions match TRBD2. CDR3 size: 16 residues. V gave up 4 bases and J gave up 0 bases; unmatched junction bases: 8. Germline CDR1 is MNHEY and CDR2 is SVGAGI. CDR3 sequence (DNA): TGTGCCAGCAGTTCGGGGGGATTGGGGTACCAAGAGACCCAGTACTTC. Protein product: CASSSGGLGYQETQYF.

The chain couples TRBV5-1 to TRBJ2-2, with TRBD2 as a possible D gene (5 bases). With 5 bases removed from V and 5 bases from J, the gap between germline ends came to 19 bases. The germline V gene encodes CDR1 SGHRS and CDR2 YFSETQ. CDR3 size: 16 residues. CDR3 region: CASRPGPPGGTGELFF. The CDR3 nucleotides read TGCGCCAGCAGACCCGGACCCCCCGGAGGTACCGGGGAGCTGTTTTTT.

This clonotype was seen repeatedly, ten times or more. V usage is TRBV7-9 and J usage is TRBJ1-5, with D perhaps matching TRBD1 (5 bases). CDR3 size: 15 residues. Trimming removed 5 bases at V and 1 base at J, with 12 bases between. The germline V gene has CDR1 SEHNR and CDR2 FQNEAQ (reference sequence). As DNA, the CDR3 is TGTGCCAGCAGCCCCGGGACGGGAAGCAATCAGCCCCAGCATTTT. It specifies CASSPGTGSNQPQHF.

The table lists this clonotype with many counts. CDR3 nucleotide sequence: TGCAGTGCTACCCCGACGGGGTTGGGCTACAATGAGCAGTTCTTC. It translates to CSATPTGLGYNEQFF. The chain recombines TRBV20-1 with TRBJ2-1; D is perhaps TRBD2 (5 bases). CDR3 size: 15 residues. The V gene's germline CDR1 is DFQATT and CDR2 SNEGSKA (reference sequence). The V end was cut by 4 bases, the J end by 3 bases, with 16 bases between.

The CDR3 spells CAWSRDNSYEQYF. CDR3 bases: TGTGCCTGGTCCAGGGACAACTCCTACGAGCAGTACTTC. The chain links TRBV30 to TRBJ2-7; tentative D call: TRBD1 (6 bases). The CDR3 contains 13 residues. The germline CDR1 and CDR2 sequences are GTSNPN and SVGIG (reference sequence). V lost 5 bases to trimming and J lost 0 bases, with 11 bases between them.

The CDR3 sequence is CSALLPLGSGNTIYF. In nucleotides, the CDR3 is TGCAGTGCTCTACTTCCACTGGGCTCTGGAAACACCATATATTTT. This chain links TRBV20-1 with TRBJ1-3; D uncertain. Between the trimmed V and J ends, which lost 5 bases and 0 bases, there was a span of 14 bases. Germline lookup yields CDR1 DFQATT and CDR2 SNEGSKA (reference sequence). The CDR3 sequence is 15 residues long.

The V call is TRBV7-6, the J call TRBJ2-2; D is undetermined. This CDR3 is built from 16 residues. Trimming stripped 1 base from V and 0 bases from J, with 9 bases between. The germline V gene has CDR1 SGHVS and CDR2 FNYEAQ. In DNA form, the CDR3 reads TGTGCCAGCAGCTTAGGACTTACCGCGAACACCGGGGAGCTGTTTTTT. It specifies CASSLGLTANTGELFF. The full variable domain, rest sourced from reference TRBV7-6 and TRBJ2-2, is GAGVSQSPRYKVTKRGQDVALRCDPISGHVSLYWYRQALGQGPEFLTYFNYEAQQDKSGLPNDRFSAERPEGSISTLTIQRTEQRDSAMYRCASSLGLTANTGELFFGEGSRLTVL.

The sample holds a few counts of this clonotype. The V gene is TRBV10-3, the J gene TRBJ2-2, with 14 bases that match TRBD2. Germline loops: CDR1 ENHRY, CDR2 SYGVKD. The CDR3 runs to 17 residues. Trimming at V came to 6 bases and at J to 0 bases, leaving 3 bases not matched to a gene. The CDR3 reads CAISPTSGRANTGELFF. CDR3 nucleotide sequence: TGTGCCATCAGCCCGACTAGCGGGAGGGCGAACACCGGGGAGCTGTTTTTT.

This clonotype has a handful of counts. The rearrangement links TRBV5-1 to TRBJ2-5; tentative D call: TRBD2 (5 bases). There are 14 residues in the CDR3. Trimming took off 0 bases at V and 5 bases at J, with 11 bases between the two ends. Germline loops: CDR1 SGHRS, CDR2 YFSETQ. Here the CDR3 reads CASSLGHRGETQYF. CDR3 in DNA: TGCGCCAGCAGCTTGGGACACCGAGGGGAGACCCAGTACTTC.

This clonotype came up a few times. This chain uses TRBV3-1 with TRBJ2-7, with no clear D. From germline, CDR1 is LGHDT and CDR2 YNNKEL (reference sequence). V was cut by 0 bases and J by 0 bases, with 6 bases left in between. This CDR3 region has 14 residues. The CDR3 DNA follows: TGTGCCAGCAGCCAAGAGAGTTTCTCCTACGAGCAGTACTTC. Residues: CASSQESFSYEQYF.